This T cell receptor beta chain stems from a study of control samples from healthy donors and cancer patients. This CDR3 has 13 residues. CDR1 and CDR2 (germline): SQVTM, ANQGSEA. Trimming cost V 5 bases and J 1 base, with 11 bases left between them. The assay was immunoSEQ multiplex PCR, and TCRdb's table has in-frame clones only and misses some. Of under 150,000 clones listed, approximately 90% were seen once; the top ten hold roughly 3.2%. The receptor comes from a man between 40 and 49 years old in good health. The V gene is TRBV29-1, the J gene TRBJ1-1, with D perhaps TRBD1 (6 bases). The sample consisted of blood. CDR3 sequence: CSVKGQKNTEAFF. The DNA of the CDR3 is TGCAGCGTTAAAGGACAGAAGAACACTGAAGCTTTCTTT.